One T cell receptor beta chain is described in this entry. The antigen is undetermined. Germline V gene sequence: CDR1 MNHEY, CDR2 SVGAGI. Trimming removed 8 bases from V and 0 bases from J; junction bases left unmatched: 6. The length of the CDR3 is 14 residues. Sequencing was performed with immunoSEQ multiplex PCR; in TCRdb, only in-frame clones are kept and a portion is missing. Of about 180,000 clones listed, 80% to 90% are singletons. This entry is derived from a study of T cell responses to AZD1222 COVID-19 vaccine. Study-wide findings and caveats: CD4 TCRs associated with vaccination spanned spike, dominating at 160-218 and 743-854. Repertoires were sampled only after the peak T cell response.

This TCR derives from an adult who received the MenACWY meningococcal vaccine as a control. The J gene is TRBJ2-7, the V gene TRBV6-5, with 8 bases identical to TRBD1. Sample: peripheral blood, taken 28 days after the second dose of the MenACWY control vaccine. CDR3: CASSDTGGSYEQYF. The CDR3 region has the DNA TGTGCCAGCTCCGATACAGGGGGCTCCTACGAGCAGTACTTC.